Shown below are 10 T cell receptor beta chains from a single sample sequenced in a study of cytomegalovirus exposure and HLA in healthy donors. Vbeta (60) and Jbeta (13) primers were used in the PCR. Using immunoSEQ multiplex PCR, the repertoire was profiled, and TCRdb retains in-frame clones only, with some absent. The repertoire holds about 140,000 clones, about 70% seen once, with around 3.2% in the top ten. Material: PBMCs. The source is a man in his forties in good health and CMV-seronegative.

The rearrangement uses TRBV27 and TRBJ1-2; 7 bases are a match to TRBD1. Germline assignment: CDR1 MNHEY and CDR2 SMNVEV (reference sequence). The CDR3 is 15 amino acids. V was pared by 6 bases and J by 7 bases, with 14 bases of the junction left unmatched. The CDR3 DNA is TGTGCCAGCAGCACGCAGGGGGACTCGTCGGTTGGCTACACCTTC. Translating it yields CASSTQGDSSVGYTF.

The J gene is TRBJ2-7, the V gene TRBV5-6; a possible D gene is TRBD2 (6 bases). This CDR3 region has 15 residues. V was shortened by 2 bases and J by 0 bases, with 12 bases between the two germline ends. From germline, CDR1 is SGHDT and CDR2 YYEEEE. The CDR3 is CASSFFDGSSYEQYF. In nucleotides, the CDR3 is TGTGCCAGCAGCTTTTTCGACGGGAGCTCCTACGAGCAGTACTTC.

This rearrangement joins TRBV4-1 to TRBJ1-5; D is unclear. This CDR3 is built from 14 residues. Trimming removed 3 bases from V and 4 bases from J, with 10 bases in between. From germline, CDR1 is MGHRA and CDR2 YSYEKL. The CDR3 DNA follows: TGCGCCAGCAGCCATTCGGGAGTGAATCAGCCCCAGCATTTT. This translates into CASSHSGVNQPQHF.

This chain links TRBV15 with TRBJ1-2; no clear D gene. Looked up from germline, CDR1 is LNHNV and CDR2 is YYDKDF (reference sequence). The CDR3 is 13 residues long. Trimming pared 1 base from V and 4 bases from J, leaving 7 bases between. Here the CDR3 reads CATSRVASYGYTF. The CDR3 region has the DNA TGTGCCACCAGCAGAGTAGCTTCCTATGGCTACACCTTC. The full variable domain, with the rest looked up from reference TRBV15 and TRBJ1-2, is DAMVIQNPRYQVTQFGKPVTLSCSQTLNHNVMYWYQQKSSQAPKLLFHYYDKDFNNEADTPDNFQSRRPNTSFCFLDIRSPGLGDTAMYLCATSRVASYGYTFGSGTRLTVV.

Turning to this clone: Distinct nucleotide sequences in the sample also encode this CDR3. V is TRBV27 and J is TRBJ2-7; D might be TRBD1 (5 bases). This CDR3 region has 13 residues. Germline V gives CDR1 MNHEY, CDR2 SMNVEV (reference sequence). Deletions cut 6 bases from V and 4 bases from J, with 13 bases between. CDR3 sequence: CASSLTPGYEQYF. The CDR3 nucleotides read TGTGCCAGCAGCCTCACACCAGGGTACGAGCAGTACTTC.

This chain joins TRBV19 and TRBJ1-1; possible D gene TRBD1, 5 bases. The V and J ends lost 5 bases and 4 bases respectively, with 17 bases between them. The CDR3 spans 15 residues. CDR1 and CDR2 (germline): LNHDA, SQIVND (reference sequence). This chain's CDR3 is CASSPFTGVRTEAFF. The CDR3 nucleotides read TGTGCCAGTAGTCCCTTTACGGGGGTACGCACTGAAGCTTTCTTT.

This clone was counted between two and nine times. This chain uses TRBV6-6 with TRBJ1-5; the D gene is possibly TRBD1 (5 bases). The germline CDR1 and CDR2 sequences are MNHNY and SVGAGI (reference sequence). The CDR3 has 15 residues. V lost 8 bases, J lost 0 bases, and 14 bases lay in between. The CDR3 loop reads CASGSGGYSNQPQHF. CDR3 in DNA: TGTGCCAGCGGCTCGGGGGGATATAGCAATCAGCCCCAGCATTTT.

For the CDR3, the DNA is TGTGCCAGCAGCCAGGGGTACACAGATACGCAGTATTTT. It is translated as CASSQGYTDTQYF. The chain links TRBV7-2 to TRBJ2-3; D is perhaps TRBD1 (6 bases). The V and J ends lost 5 bases and 2 bases respectively, with 8 bases between them. The germline CDR1 and CDR2 sequences are SGHTA and FQGNSA. There are 13 residues in the CDR3.

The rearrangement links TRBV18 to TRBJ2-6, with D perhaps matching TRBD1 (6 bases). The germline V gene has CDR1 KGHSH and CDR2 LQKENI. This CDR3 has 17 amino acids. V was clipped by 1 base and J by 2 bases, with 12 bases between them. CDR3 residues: CASSPRGTPPGANVLTF. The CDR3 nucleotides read TGTGCCAGCTCACCACGGGGGACACCTCCTGGGGCCAACGTCCTGACTTTC.

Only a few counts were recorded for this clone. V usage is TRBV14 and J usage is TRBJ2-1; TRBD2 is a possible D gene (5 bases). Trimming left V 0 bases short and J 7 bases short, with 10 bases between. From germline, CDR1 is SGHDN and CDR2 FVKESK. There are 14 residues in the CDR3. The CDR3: CASSQDPRGNEQFF. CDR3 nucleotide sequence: TGTGCCAGCAGCCAAGATCCCCGGGGAAATGAGCAGTTCTTC.